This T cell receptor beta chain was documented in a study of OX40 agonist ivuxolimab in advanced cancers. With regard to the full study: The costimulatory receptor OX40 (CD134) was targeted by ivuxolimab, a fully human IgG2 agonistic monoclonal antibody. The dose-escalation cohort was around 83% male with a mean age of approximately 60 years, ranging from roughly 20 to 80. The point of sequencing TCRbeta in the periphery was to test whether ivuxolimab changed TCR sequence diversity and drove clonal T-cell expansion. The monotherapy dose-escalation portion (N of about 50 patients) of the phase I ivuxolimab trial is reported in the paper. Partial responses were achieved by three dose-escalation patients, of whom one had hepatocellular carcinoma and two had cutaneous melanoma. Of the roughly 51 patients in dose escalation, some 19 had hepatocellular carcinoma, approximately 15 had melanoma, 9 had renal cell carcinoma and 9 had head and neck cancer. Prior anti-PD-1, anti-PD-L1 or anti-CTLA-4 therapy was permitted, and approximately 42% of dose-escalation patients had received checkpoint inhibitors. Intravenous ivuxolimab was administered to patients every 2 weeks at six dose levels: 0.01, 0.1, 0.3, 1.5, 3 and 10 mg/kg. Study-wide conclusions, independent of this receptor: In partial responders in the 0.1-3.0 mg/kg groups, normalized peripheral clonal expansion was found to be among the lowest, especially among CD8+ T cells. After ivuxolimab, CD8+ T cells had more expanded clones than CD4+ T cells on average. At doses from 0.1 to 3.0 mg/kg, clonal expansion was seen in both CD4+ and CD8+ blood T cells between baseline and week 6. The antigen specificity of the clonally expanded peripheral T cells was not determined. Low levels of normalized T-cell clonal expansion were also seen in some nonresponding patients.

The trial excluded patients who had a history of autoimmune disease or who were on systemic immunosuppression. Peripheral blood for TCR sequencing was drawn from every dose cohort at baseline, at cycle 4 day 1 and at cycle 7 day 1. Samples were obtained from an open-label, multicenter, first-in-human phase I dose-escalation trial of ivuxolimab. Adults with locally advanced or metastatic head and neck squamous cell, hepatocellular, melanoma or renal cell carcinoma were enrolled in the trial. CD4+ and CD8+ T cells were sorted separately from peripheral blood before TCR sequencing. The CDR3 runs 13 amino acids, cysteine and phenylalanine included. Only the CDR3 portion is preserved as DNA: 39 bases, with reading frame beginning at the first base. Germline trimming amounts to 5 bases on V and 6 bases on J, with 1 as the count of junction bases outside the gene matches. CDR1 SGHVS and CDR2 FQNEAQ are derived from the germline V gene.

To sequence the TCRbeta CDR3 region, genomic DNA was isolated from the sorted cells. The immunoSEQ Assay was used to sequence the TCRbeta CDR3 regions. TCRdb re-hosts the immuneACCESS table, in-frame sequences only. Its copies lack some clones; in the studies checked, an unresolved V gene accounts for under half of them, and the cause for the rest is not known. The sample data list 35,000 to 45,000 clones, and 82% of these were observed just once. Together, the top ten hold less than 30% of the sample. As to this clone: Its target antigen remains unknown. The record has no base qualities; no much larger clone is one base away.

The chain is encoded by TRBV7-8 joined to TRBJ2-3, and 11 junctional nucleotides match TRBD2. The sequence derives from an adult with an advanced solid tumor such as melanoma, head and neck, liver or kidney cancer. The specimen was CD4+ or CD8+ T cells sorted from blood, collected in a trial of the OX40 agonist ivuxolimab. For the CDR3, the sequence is CASSPSGGDTQYF. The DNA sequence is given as TGTGCCAGCAGCCCTAGCGGGGGGGATACGCAGTATTTT.